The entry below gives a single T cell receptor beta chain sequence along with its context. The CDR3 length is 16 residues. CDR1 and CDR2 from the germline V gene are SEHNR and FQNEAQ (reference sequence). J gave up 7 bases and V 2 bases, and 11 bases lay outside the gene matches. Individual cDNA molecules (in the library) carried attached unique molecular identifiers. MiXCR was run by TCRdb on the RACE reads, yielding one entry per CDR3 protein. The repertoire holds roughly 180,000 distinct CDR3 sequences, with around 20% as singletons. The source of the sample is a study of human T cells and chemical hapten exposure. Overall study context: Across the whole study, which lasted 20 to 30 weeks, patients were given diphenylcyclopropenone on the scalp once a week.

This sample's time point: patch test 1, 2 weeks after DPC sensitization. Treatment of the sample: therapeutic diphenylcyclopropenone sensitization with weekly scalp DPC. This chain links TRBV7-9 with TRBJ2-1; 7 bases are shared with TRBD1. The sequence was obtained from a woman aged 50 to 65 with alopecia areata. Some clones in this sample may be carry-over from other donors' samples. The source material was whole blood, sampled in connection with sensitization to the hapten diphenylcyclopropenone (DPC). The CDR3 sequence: CASSLKRQGPWNEQFF. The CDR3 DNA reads TGTGCCAGCAGCTTAAAGCGACAGGGCCCGTGGAATGAGCAGTTCTTC.